The T cell receptor (beta chain) described here comes from a study of shared clonotypes between healthy human individuals. Trimming at V came to 4 bases and at J to 0 bases, leaving 12 bases not matched to a gene. CDR3 size: 17 residues. Germline-derived CDR1 and CDR2 are KGHSH and LQKENI. Libraries were prepared by immunoSEQ multiplex PCR; TCRdb keeps only in-frame clonotypes and omits some of them. This sample has about 2.3 million clones, with just under 95% found just once. The chain joins TRBV18 to TRBJ2-7; 7 positions agree with TRBD1. This clonotype originated in a young man in good health. Some clones in this sample may be carry-over from other donors' samples. The sequencing sample was made of naive CD4+ T cells from PBMCs. Subset of the sample: CD45RA+ positively selected. The CDR3 DNA sequence: TGTGCCAGCTCACAGGGAACCGGGACAGCGTTCTCCTACGAGCAGTACTTC. Translated: CASSQGTGTAFSYEQYF.